This is a list of T cell receptor beta chains from one sample in a study of T cells in tuberculosis. Clones were read by immunoSEQ multiplex PCR, and TCRdb kept only the in-frame ones, dropping some. Of 85,000 to 100,000 clones listed, about nine tenths are singletons. The material sequenced was CD1b-GMM tetramer-negative cells sorted from PBMCs. These receptors all come from an adult woman with latent tuberculosis. Each CDR3 is given with its conserved first and last residue.

TRBV5-4	CASSSYRGQGATTNEKLFF
TRBV7-8	CASSLVKGANTEAFF
TRBV25-1	CASSEWGQNTEAFF
TRBV5-4	CASSSRIDSNYGYTF
TRBV6-5	CASRGGGELFF
TRBV2	CASSLPYEQYF
TRBV19	CASSIASGTDTQYF
TRBV5-6	CASSLNGGANTEAFF
TRBV19	CASSIGHRTYYGYTF
TRBV19	CASSIGSVEKLFF
TRBV10-1	CASSSSGTEDTQYF
TRBV19	CASSIKRSRGLNGELFF